Following are 13 T cell receptor beta chains from one sample sequenced in a study of response to subunit inactivated influenza vaccine. TCRdb passed the RT-PCR reads through MiXCR, listing each CDR3 protein once. This sample has a few hundred thousand distinct CDR3 sequences; about a fifth occur once, and the top ten carry 10%. Sequences were derived from PBMCs from blood, sampled 21 months after vaccination. The receptors originated from a man aged 45 to 70 who received an inactivated influenza vaccine.

This clonotype showed up just a few times. This sequence joins TRBV4-2 and TRBJ1-5, with no clear D. Germline values: CDR1 LGHNA, CDR2 YNFKEQ. There are 15 residues in the CDR3. V lost 2 bases, J lost 1 base, and 9 bases lay in between. Written as DNA, the CDR3 is TGTGCCAGCAGCCAATACGACACGAGCAATCAGCCCCAGCATTTT. Protein product: CASSQYDTSNQPQHF.

V is TRBV7-9 and J is TRBJ2-7; D is uncertain. Trimming took 5 bases from V and 3 from J, leaving 14 bases between them. The CDR3 length is 14 residues. Per germline, CDR1 SEHNR and CDR2 FQNEAQ (reference sequence). The CDR3 region is CASSPGFSGYEQYF. The CDR3 coding sequence is TGTGCCAGCAGCCCTGGATTTTCGGGCTACGAGCAGTACTTC. The variable domain in full, with the rest retrieved from reference TRBV7-9 and TRBJ2-7, is DTGVSQNPRHKITKRGQNVTFRCDPISEHNRLYWYRQTLGQGPEFLTYFQNEAQLEKSRLLSDRFSAERPKGSFSTLEIQRTEQGDSAMYLCASSPGFSGYEQYFGPGTRLTVT.

The rearrangement uses TRBV7-2 and TRBJ2-7; 8 positions agree with TRBD2. The J segment lost 0 bases and the V segment lost 7 bases, leaving 5 bases of the junction unmatched. The CDR3 spans 14 residues. In germline, CDR1 is SGHTA, CDR2 FQGNSA. The CDR3 reads CASTKTSDSYEQYF. Here the CDR3 DNA reads TGTGCCAGCACCAAGACTAGCGACTCCTACGAGCAGTACTTC. Combining the CDR3 with reference TRBV7-2 and TRBJ2-7 gives the whole variable domain GAGVSQSPSNKVTEKGKDVELRCDPISGHTALYWYRQSLGQGLEFLIYFQGNSAPDKSGLPSDRFSAERTGGSVSTLTIQRTQQEDSAVYLCASTKTSDSYEQYFGPGTRLTVT.

Ten or more counts support this clonotype. This chain's CDR3 is CASFSGQGITQYF. CDR3 sequence (DNA): TGTGCCAGCTTTTCCGGACAGGGGATTACCCAGTACTTC. J is TRBJ2-5 and V is TRBV12-3 or TRBV12-4, with TRBD1 matching 9 bases. V trimming: 8 bases; J trimming: 8 bases; junction bases outside the gene matches: 9. The CDR3 extends over 13 amino acids.

The sample holds many counts of this clonotype. This chain links TRBV12-3 or TRBV12-4 with TRBJ1-6; D gene uncertain. Trimming removed 8 bases at V and 14 bases at J, with 16 bases between. This CDR3 comprises 12 residues. CDR3 sequence (DNA): TGTGCCAGCGGCTTAGGTCCCGCATCCCTCCACTTT. It translates to CASGLGPASLHF.

This clonotype came up a few times. The rearrangement uses TRBV20-1 and TRBJ2-1, with 9 nucleotides matching TRBD2. CDR1 DFQATT and CDR2 SNEGSKA come from the germline V gene (reference sequence). The CDR3 has 14 amino acids. Germline trimming cut 4 bases from V and 3 bases from J; bases unmatched to any gene: 4. The CDR3 nucleotides read TGCAGTGCTAAGCGGGGGGTAAACTACAATGAGCAGTTCTTC. It encodes CSAKRGVNYNEQFF.

The rearrangement uses TRBV4-3 and TRBJ2-7, with 14 bases matching TRBD2. The germline CDR1 and CDR2 sequences are LGHNA and YSLEER. The ends lost 0 bases at V and 0 bases at J; junction bases unmatched: 7. The CDR3 extends over 19 amino acids. The CDR3 DNA reads as TGCGCCAGCAGCCAAGAAGAGGGACTAGCGGGAGACTACTCCTACGAGCAGTACTTC. Protein: CASSQEEGLAGDYSYEQYF.

This clonotype showed up just a few times. The chain employs TRBV7-2 and TRBJ1-1, with D maybe TRBD1 (5 bases). From germline, CDR1 is SGHTA and CDR2 FQGNSA. Trimming took off 2 bases at V and 4 bases at J, with 11 bases between the two ends. The CDR3 consists of 14 residues. The CDR3 bases are TGTGCCAGCAGCTTACAGGGTGTGCCCACTGAAGCTTTCTTT. Encoded protein: CASSLQGVPTEAFF. The variable domain in full, with the rest retrieved from reference TRBV7-2 and TRBJ1-1, is GAGVSQSPSNKVTEKGKDVELRCDPISGHTALYWYRQSLGQGLEFLIYFQGNSAPDKSGLPSDRFSAERTGGSVSTLTIQRTQQEDSAVYLCASSLQGVPTEAFFGQGTRLTVV.

The V and J genes are TRBV2 and TRBJ2-3; D is perhaps TRBD2 (6 bases). CDR3 length: 18 amino acids. V gave up 6 bases and J gave up 0 bases, with 22 bases separating them. Germline V gives CDR1 SNHLY, CDR2 FYNNEI. Here the CDR3 DNA reads TGTGCCAGCAGGCACGCCCCTAGGAGGGCACTAAGCACAGATACGCAGTATTTT. Translating gives CASRHAPRRALSTDTQYF.

This clonotype was detected only a few times. J is TRBJ2-1 and V is TRBV6-2 or TRBV6-3; D unresolved. Germline CDR1 and CDR2: MNHEY and SVGEGT. The CDR3 is 16 amino acids. The germline V and J ends were trimmed by 0 bases and 2 bases, with 11 bases remaining between them. CDR3 sequence (DNA): TGTGCCAGCAGTTACTCGTGGGCGGCGGCCTACAATGAGCAGTTCTTC. Its translation is CASSYSWAAAYNEQFF.

This clonotype was observed a few times. The gene calls are TRBV7-9 and TRBJ2-1, with 7 bases lining up with TRBD1. Germline assignment: CDR1 SEHNR and CDR2 FQNEAQ (reference sequence). The J segment lost 4 bases and the V segment lost 5 bases, leaving 8 bases of the junction unmatched. The length of the CDR3 is 15 residues. CDR3 protein: CASSHRGLGYNEQFF. In DNA form, the CDR3 reads TGTGCCAGCAGCCACAGGGGTTTGGGGTACAATGAGCAGTTCTTC.

This clonotype was observed at least ten times. This rearrangement joins TRBV12-3 or TRBV12-4 to TRBJ1-6; D is unresolved. The CDR3 runs to 16 residues. The V end was cut by 6 bases, the J end by 4 bases, with 16 bases between. The CDR3 nucleotides are TGTGCCAGCAGAAATAGCTTTACGGGTTATAATTCACCCCTCCACTTT. The encoded protein is CASRNSFTGYNSPLHF.

The chain couples TRBV7-2 to TRBJ1-1; D possibly corresponds to TRBD1 (6 bases). V was shortened by 5 bases and J by 6 bases, with 19 bases between the two germline ends. Germline V gene lookup returns CDR1 SGHTA and CDR2 FQGNSA. The CDR3 runs to 15 residues. CDR3 amino acids: CASSPWGRKDAEAFF. The CDR3 DNA reads TGTGCCAGCAGCCCCTGGGGGCGGAAGGACGCTGAAGCTTTCTTT.